This T cell receptor (beta chain) appears in the sequencing data of a study of chemoradiotherapy in HPV16-positive cancers. Background on the study: Candidate HPV-specific T-cell clones and common TCR motifs came from functional assays in a couple of HPV16-positive patients.

General observations from the study: Only two HPV16-positive patients supplied the functional HPV-specificity definition.

Repertoires were sampled repeatedly during chemoradiotherapy. Points on this clone: Its cognate antigen is unknown.

TCRdb's copy holds only in-frame clones and misses some; the assay was immunoSEQ multiplex PCR. The sample lists fewer than 30,000 clones; roughly 94% were seen once. The CDR3 spans 14 residues. Germline CDR1 is SNHLY and CDR2 is FYNNEI. The trim removed 8 bases at V and 3 bases at J, leaving 7 bases unmatched. The sample here was taken from a patient who underwent chemoradiotherapy. The gene calls are TRBV2 and TRBJ1-2; 9 bases fit TRBD1. The TCR originated in a human donor with HPV-associated anogenital cancer. The CDR3 here is CASRGGTGYYGYTF. The CDR3 DNA is TGTGCCAGCCGTGGAGGGACAGGGTACTATGGCTACACCTTC.